These 11 T cell receptor beta chains came from one sample sequenced in a study of Graves' ophthalmopathy and Graves' hyperthyroidism. RNA served as the template for amplifying TCR beta CDR3 regions. A first-round RT-PCR used HTBI primers, followed by a second-round multiplex PCR. TCRdb used MiXCR to reprocess the multiplex PCR reads, holding one entry per CDR3 protein. The sample lists about 740,000 distinct CDR3 sequences, roughly 41% occurring once. The sequenced material came from peripheral blood. The source of these receptors is an adult man with Graves' ophthalmopathy.

This clonotype was seen ten or more times. The chain combines TRBV12-3 or TRBV12-4 with TRBJ1-5, with a possible D match to TRBD1 (5 bases). The CDR3 runs 14 residues. Trimming pared 3 bases from V and 4 bases from J, leaving 10 bases between. The CDR3 loop reads CASSLTTANQPQHF. The CDR3 DNA reads as TGTGCCAGCAGTTTGACGACAGCTAATCAGCCCCAGCATTTT.

The chain carries TRBV7-9 and TRBJ1-5; a weak D match, TRBD1 (5 bases). The CDR3 runs 15 residues. Germline V gene lookup returns CDR1 SEHNR and CDR2 FQNEAQ (reference sequence). Trimming removed 7 bases at V and 2 bases at J, with 15 bases between. CDR3 in DNA: TGTGCCAGCACCTTGGGGATGGGGGGCAATCAGCCCCAGCATTTT. This gives the protein CASTLGMGGNQPQHF.

The rearrangement links TRBV19 to TRBJ2-5; tentatively, D is TRBD1 or TRBD2 (6 bases each). V was shortened by 11 bases and J by 4 bases, with 23 bases between the two germline ends. Germline V gene sequence: CDR1 LNHDA, CDR2 SQIVND (reference sequence). This CDR3 comprises 15 residues. The CDR3 sequence is CALQGGLKAAETQYF. CDR3 coding DNA: TGTGCCCTCCAAGGGGGACTTAAGGCGGCAGAGACCCAGTACTTC.

Many counts were recorded for this clonotype. The rearrangement joins TRBV19 to TRBJ1-6, with 12 bases identical to TRBD1. Per germline, CDR1 LNHDA and CDR2 SQIVND (reference sequence). The CDR3 is 15 residues long. Trimming cost V 5 bases and J 7 bases; bases outside gene matches: 3. CDR3 region: CASSAGQGANSPLHF. The CDR3 DNA is TGTGCCAGTAGTGCGGGACAGGGGGCGAATTCACCCCTCCACTTT.

The chain recombines TRBV7-9 with TRBJ2-7, with 7 bases that match TRBD1. V dropped 1 base and J dropped 3; count of bases not matched to a gene: 3. The germline gives CDR1 SEHNR, CDR2 FQNEAQ (reference sequence). This CDR3 region has 14 residues. CDR3 nucleotides: TGTGCCAGCAGCTTAGATGCAGGGGGCTACGAGCAGTACTTC. This codes for CASSLDAGGYEQYF.

The chain recombines TRBV4-1 with TRBJ2-7; D assignment may be TRBD1 or TRBD2 (5 bases each). Trimming cost V 5 bases and J 6 bases, with 14 bases left between them. The CDR3 is made up of 13 amino acids. CDR1 and CDR2 (germline): MGHRA, YSYEKL. The DNA of the CDR3 is TGCGCCAGCAGCACCTACGAGGGGAGCGAGCAGTACTTC. This gives the protein CASSTYEGSEQYF.

In its sample, this clonotype was seen once. The chain combines TRBV19 with TRBJ2-7, with D perhaps TRBD1 or TRBD2 (5 bases each). The germline gives CDR1 LNHDA, CDR2 SQIVND (reference sequence). This CDR3 contains 13 residues. V dropped 6 bases and J dropped 6 bases, with 15 bases sitting between them. CDR3 amino acids: CASSLGAGSEQYF. In nucleotides, the CDR3 is TGTGCCAGTAGCCTTGGGGCAGGGAGCGAGCAGTACTTC.

This chain connects TRBV2 to TRBJ1-2; D remains unclear. Germline CDR1 reads SNHLY; CDR2 reads FYNNEI. This CDR3 spans 13 amino acids. V was shortened by 5 bases and J by 12 bases, with 19 bases between the two germline ends. In DNA, the CDR3 is TGTGCCAGCAGTTACGACCGTGCCTCTGGAAACACCTTC. Amino acids: CASSYDRASGNTF. Combining the CDR3 with reference TRBV2 and TRBJ1-2 gives the whole variable domain EPEVTQTPSHQVTQMGQEVILRCVPISNHLYFYWYRQILGQKVEFLVSFYNNEISEKSEIFDDQFSVERPDGSNFTLKIRSTKLEDSAMYFCASSYDRASGNTFGSGTRLTVV.

This clonotype was seen a few times. This chain joins TRBV10-3 and TRBJ1-6; the D is unclear. V dropped 10 bases and J dropped 8 bases, with 9 bases sitting between them. From germline, CDR1 is ENHRY and CDR2 SYGVKD. The CDR3 covers 11 residues. The chain's CDR3 is CASQLDSPLHF. CDR3 DNA: TGTGCCAGCCAGCTTGATTCACCCCTCCACTTT.

This chain connects TRBV29-1 to TRBJ1-1; no firm D call. The CDR3 runs to 11 residues. The germline V gene has CDR1 SQVTM and CDR2 ANQGSEA. The CDR3 DNA reads as TGCAGTGGTTCACGGAACACTGAAGCTTTCTTT. Translation: CSGSRNTEAFF.

The rearrangement uses TRBV10-3 and TRBJ1-3, with TRBD1 matching over 9 bases. Germline values: CDR1 ENHRY, CDR2 SYGVKD. The CDR3 is 14 amino acids. The J segment lost 7 bases and the V segment lost 6 bases, leaving 7 bases of the junction unmatched. This CDR3 reads CAIREGDRVNTIYF. In nucleotides, the CDR3 is TGTGCCATCAGGGAAGGGGACAGGGTGAACACCATATATTTT.